The following is a T cell receptor (beta chain) sequence with its context. This entry belongs to a study of cytomegalovirus exposure and HLA in healthy donors. A multiplex PCR was run with 60 Vbeta primers and 13 Jbeta primers. Produced via immunoSEQ multiplex PCR; TCRdb's table is partial and in-frame only. The sample contains some 150,000 clones, 70% to 85% of which appear only once. The source material was PBMCs. The receptor was isolated from a woman in her forties in good health and CMV-seronegative.

In nucleotides, the CDR3 is TGTGCCAGCAGGGGAGGGTCATCTGGAAACACCATATATTTT. Amino acids: CASRGGSSGNTIYF. This chain connects TRBV28 to TRBJ1-3, with unresolved D. The CDR3 runs to 14 residues. Germline assignment: CDR1 MDHEN and CDR2 SYDVKM. V dropped 6 bases and J dropped 1 base, with 10 bases sitting between them.